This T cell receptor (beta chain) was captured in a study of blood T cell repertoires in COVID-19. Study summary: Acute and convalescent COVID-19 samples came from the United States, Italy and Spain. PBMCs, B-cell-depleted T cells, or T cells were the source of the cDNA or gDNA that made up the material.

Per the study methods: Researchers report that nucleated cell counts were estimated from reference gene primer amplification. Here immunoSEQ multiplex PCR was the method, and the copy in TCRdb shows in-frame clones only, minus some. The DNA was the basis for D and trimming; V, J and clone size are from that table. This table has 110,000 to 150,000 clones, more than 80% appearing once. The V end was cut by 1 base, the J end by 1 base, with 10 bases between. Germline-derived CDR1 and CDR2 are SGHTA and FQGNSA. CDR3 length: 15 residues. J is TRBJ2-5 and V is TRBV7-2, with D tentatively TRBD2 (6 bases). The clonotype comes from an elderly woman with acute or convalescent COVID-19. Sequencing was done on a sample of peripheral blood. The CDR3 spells CASSLGQRVQETQYF. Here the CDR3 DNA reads TGTGCCAGCAGCTTAGGACAGCGGGTCCAAGAGACCCAGTACTTC.